The clone carrying this TCR beta chain was detected a few times. As yet, its antigen is unknown. This entry belongs to a study of beta chain features in type 1 diabetes. Study details: On cell yields, gender and age, patients and healthy donors were similar. Study results and caveats: Shorter TCRB CDR3s, moderately but significantly so, marked every one of the four CD4+ subsets in Type 1 diabetes patients. Insertions at VDJ junctions were less frequent in type 1 diabetes patients. These patients also deleted more nucleotides at the same junctions.

cDNA synthesis used the whole RNA isolate, giving expressed TCRB sequences. Read counts averaged around 3.9 million for samples of naive, central memory and regulatory T cells. Sequencing used immunoSEQ multiplex PCR; TCRdb keeps in-frame clones, though not all of them. Seen here are a few hundred thousand clones, roughly an eighth observed once, and the top ten hold roughly 0.018%. V lost 5 bases to trimming and J lost 10 bases; unmatched junction nucleotides: 7. The CDR3 is 15 residues long. The germline V gene has CDR1 MDHEN and CDR2 SYDVKM. Sequenced input: naive CD4+ T cells from blood. This sequence joins TRBV28 and TRBJ2-1, with 14 bases fitting TRBD2. This receptor was identified in a man aged 25-45 years with type 1 diabetes. CDR3 amino acids: CASSTGLAGGSEQFF. CDR3 coding DNA: TGTGCCAGCAGTACCGGACTAGCGGGAGGTTCGGAGCAGTTCTTC.